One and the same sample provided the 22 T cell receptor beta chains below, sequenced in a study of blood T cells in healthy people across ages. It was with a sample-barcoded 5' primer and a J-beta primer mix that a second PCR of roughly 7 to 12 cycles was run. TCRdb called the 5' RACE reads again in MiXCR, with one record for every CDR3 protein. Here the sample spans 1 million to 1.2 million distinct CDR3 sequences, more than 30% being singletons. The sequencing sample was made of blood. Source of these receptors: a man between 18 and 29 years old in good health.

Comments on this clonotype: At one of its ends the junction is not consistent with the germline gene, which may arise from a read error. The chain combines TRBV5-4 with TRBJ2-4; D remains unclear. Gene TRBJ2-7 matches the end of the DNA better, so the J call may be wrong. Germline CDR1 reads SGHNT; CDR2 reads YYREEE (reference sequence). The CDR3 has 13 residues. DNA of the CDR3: TGTGTCAGCAGCCTAGACGGAACCTACGAGCAGTACTTC. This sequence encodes CVSSLDGTYEQYF.

The CDR3 loop reads CASSYALWGEQYF. The CDR3 DNA is TGTGCCAGCAGTTACGCATTATGGGGCGAGCAGTACTTC. The rearrangement links TRBV6-6 to TRBJ2-4; D unclear. The DNA end lines up better with TRBJ2-7; the J call may be wrong. Germline V gives CDR1 MNHNY, CDR2 SVGAGI (reference sequence). The CDR3 runs to 13 residues.

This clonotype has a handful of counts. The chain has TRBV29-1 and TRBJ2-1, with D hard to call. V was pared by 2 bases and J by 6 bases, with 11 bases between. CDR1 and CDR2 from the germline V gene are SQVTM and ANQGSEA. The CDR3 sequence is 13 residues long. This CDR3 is CSVELDSPNEQFF. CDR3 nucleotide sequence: TGCAGCGTTGAATTGGATTCTCCCAATGAGCAGTTCTTC.

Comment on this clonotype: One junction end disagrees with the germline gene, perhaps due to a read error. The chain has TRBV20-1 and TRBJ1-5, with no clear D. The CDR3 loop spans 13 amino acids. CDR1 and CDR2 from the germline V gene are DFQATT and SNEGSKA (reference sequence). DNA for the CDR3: TGCAGTGCTGACGACGTAAACAATCAGTCCCAGCATTTT. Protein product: CSADDVNNQSQHF.

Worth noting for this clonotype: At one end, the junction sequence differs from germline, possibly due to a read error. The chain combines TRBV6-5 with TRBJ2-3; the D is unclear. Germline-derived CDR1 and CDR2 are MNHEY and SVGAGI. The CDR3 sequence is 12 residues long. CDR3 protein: CASSQQPDTQYF. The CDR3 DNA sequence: TGTGCCAGCAGCCAACAACCAGACACGCAGTATTTT.

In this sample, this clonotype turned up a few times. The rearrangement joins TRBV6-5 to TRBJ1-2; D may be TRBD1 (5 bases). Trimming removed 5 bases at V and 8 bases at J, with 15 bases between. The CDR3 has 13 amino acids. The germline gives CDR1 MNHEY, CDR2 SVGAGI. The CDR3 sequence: CASSVTDWGGYTF. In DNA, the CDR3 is TGTGCCAGCAGTGTGACGGACTGGGGCGGCTACACCTTC.

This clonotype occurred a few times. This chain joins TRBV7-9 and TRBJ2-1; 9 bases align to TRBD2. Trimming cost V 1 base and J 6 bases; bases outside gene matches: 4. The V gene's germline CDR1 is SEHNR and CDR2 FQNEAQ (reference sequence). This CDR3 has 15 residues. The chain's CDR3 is CASSLGTSEINEQFF. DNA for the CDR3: TGTGCCAGCAGCTTAGGGACTAGCGAAATCAATGAGCAGTTCTTC.

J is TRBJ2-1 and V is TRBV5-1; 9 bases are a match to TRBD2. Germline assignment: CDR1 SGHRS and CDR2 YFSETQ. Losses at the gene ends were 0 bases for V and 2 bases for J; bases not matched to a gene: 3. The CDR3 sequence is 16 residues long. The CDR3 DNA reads TGCGCCAGCAGCTTGGTGGCGGGGGGGCCCTACAATGAGCAGTTCTTC. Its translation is CASSLVAGGPYNEQFF.

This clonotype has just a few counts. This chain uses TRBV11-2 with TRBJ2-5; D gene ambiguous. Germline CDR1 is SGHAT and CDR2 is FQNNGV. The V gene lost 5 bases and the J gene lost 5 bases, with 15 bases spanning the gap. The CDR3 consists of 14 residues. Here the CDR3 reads CASSLNWARETQYF. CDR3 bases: TGTGCCAGCAGCCTCAATTGGGCCAGGGAGACCCAGTACTTC. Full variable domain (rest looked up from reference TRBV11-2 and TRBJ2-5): EAGVAQSPRYKIIEKRQSVAFWCNPISGHATLYWYQQILGQGPKLLIQFQNNGVVDDSQLPKDRFSAERLKGVDSTLKIQPAKLEDSAVYLCASSLNWARETQYFGPGTRLLVL.

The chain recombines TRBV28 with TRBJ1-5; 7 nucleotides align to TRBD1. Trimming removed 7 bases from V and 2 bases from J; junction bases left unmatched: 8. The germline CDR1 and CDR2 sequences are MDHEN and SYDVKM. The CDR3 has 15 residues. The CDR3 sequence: CASIMGDRGNQPQHF. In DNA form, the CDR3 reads TGTGCCAGCATCATGGGGGACAGAGGCAATCAGCCCCAGCATTTT.

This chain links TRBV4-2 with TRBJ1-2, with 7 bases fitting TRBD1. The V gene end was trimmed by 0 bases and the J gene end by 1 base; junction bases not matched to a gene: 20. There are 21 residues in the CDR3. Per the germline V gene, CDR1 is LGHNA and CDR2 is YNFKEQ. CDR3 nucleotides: TGTGCCAGCAGCCAAGACAGGGGGAGGTACAGACCGCCGACTTTTAACTATGGCTACACCTTC. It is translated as CASSQDRGRYRPPTFNYGYTF.

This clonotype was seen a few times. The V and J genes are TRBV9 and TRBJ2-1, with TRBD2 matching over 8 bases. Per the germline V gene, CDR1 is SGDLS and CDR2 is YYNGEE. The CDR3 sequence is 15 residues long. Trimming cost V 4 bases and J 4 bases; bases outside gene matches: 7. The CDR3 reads CASSMGLELYNEQFF. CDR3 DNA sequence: TGTGCCAGCAGCATGGGACTAGAGCTATACAATGAGCAGTTCTTC.

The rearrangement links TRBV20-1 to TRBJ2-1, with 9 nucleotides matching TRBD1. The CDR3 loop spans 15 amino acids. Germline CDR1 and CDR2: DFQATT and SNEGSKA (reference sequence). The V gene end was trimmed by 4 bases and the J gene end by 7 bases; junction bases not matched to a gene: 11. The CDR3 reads CSAKNRDREENEQFF. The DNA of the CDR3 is TGCAGTGCTAAAAACCGGGACAGGGAAGAGAATGAGCAGTTCTTC.

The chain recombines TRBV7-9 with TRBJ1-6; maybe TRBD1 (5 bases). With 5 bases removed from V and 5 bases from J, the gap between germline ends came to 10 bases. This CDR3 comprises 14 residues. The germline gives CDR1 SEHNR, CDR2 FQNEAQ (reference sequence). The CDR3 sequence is CASSPGRDNSPLHF. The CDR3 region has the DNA TGTGCCAGCAGCCCGGGACGGGATAATTCACCCCTCCACTTT.

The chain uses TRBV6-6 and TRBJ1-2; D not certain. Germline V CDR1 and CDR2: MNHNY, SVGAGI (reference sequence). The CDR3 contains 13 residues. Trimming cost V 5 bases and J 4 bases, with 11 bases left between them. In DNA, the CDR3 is TGTGCCAGCAGTGACGAGAGAACCTATGGCTACACCTTC. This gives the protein CASSDERTYGYTF.

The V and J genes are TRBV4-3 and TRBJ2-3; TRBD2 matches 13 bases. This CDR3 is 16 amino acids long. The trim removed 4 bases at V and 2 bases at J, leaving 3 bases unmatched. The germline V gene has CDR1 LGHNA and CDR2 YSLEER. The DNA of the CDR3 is TGCGCCAGCAGCCGGGGACTAGCGGGGATCACAGATACGCAGTATTTT. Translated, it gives CASSRGLAGITDTQYF.

CDR3 loop: CAWASGQGFDEQYF. The CDR3 DNA is TGTGCCTGGGCTAGTGGACAGGGGTTCGATGAGCAGTACTTC. The chain has TRBV30 and TRBJ2-5, with 9 bases lining up with TRBD1. V lost 5 bases and J lost 11; bases outside the gene matches: 15. This CDR3 has 14 amino acids. Germline lookup yields CDR1 GTSNPN and CDR2 SVGIG (reference sequence).

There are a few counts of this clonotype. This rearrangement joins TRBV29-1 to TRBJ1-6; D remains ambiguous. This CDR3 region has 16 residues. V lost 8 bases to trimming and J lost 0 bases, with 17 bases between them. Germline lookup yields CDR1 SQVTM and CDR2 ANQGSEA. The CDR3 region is CSLGRISSSYNSPLHF. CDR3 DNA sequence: TGCAGCCTTGGACGGATTTCGAGCTCCTATAATTCACCCCTCCACTTT.

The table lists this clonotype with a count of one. CDR3 bases: TGTGCCAGCAGTTACGGGGGACTCGGCTCTGGAAACACCATATATTTT. Amino acid sequence: CASSYGGLGSGNTIYF. This chain uses TRBV6-5 with TRBJ1-3; possible D gene TRBD1, 5 bases. Germline lookup yields CDR1 MNHEY and CDR2 SVGAGI. Trimming removed 2 bases from V and 0 bases from J, with 11 bases in between. The CDR3 loop spans 16 amino acids.

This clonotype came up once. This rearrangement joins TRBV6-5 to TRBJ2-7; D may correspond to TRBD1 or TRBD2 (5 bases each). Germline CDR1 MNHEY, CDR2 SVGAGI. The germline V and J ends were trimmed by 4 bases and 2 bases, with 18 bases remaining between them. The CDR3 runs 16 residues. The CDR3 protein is CASSWKGGTAPYEQYF. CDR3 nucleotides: TGTGCCAGCAGTTGGAAAGGTGGGACGGCTCCCTACGAGCAGTACTTC.

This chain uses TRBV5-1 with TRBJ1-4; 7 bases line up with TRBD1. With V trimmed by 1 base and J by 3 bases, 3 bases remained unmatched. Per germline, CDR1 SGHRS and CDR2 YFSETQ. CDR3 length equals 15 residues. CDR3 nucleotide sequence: TGCGCCAGCAGCTTGTCAGGGGGACCTAATGAAAAACTGTTTTTT. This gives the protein CASSLSGGPNEKLFF.

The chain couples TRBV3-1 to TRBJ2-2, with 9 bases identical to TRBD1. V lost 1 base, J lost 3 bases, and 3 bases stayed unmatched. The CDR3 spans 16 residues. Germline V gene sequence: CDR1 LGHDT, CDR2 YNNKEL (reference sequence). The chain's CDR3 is CASSQGGQGHTGELFF. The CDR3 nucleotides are TGTGCCAGCAGCCAAGGTGGACAGGGGCACACCGGGGAGCTGTTTTTT.